This T cell receptor beta chain was found in a study of T cell responses to AZD1222 COVID-19 vaccine. Trimming stripped 5 bases from V and 5 bases from J, with 19 bases between. The CDR3 runs to 16 residues. Germline V gene sequence: CDR1 LNHDA, CDR2 SQIVND (reference sequence). Profiling relied on immunoSEQ multiplex PCR, and the TCRdb table lists in-frame clones only, not all of them. This sample has fewer than 150,000 clones; approximately 91% occur once, and the top ten carry approximately 4.5%. Sequences were derived from peripheral blood, sampled on day 0 of AZD1222 vaccination. This chain links TRBV19 with TRBJ2-1; D is ambiguous. This receptor was identified in an adult in good health. The CDR3: CASSPPDRRPNNEQFF. The CDR3 coding sequence is TGTGCCAGTAGTCCCCCCGACCGCCGCCCAAACAATGAGCAGTTCTTC.